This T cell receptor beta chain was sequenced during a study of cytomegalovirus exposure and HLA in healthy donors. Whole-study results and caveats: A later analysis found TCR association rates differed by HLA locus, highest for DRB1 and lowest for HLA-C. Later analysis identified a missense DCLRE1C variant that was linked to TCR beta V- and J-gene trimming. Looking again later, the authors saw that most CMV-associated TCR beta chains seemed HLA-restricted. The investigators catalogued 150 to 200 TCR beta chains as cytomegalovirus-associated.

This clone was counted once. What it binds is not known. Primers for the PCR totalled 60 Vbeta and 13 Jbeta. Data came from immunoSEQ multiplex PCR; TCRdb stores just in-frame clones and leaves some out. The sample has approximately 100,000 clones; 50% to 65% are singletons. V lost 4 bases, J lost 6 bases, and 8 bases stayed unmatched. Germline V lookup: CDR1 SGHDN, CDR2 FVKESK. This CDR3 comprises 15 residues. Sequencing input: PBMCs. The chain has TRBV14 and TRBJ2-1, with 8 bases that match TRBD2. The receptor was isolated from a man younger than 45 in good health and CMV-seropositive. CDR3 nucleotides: TGTGCCAGCAGCCCAGGTAGCAGCGGGGGCAATGAGCAGTTCTTC. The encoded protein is CASSPGSSGGNEQFF.